These T cell receptor beta chains were read from a single sample in a study of response to subunit inactivated influenza vaccine. TCRdb passed the RT-PCR reads through MiXCR, listing each CDR3 protein once. The table includes fewer than 650,000 distinct CDR3 sequences, about an eighth detected once. Sample: PBMCs from blood, taken roughly 47 days after vaccination. The receptors derive from a man aged 50-60 years who received an inactivated influenza vaccine. Both conserved end residues are part of each CDR3. D genes are given only for firm matches. Only some rows state a clone size, as once, few, many or a class for expanded clones.

CDR3 DNA,CDR3 protein,J gene,clone size,D gene,V gene
TGTGCCAGCAGCCAAGGAATGGCGGATGAGCAGTTCTTC,CASSQGMADEQFF,TRBJ2-1,many,-,TRBV4-2
TGTGCCAGCAGCACACCGGGATCTGAAGCTTTCTTT,CASSTPGSEAFF,TRBJ1-1,-,-,TRBV7-6
TGTGCCAGCAGTCTAGCAGGCAGGGGCAGCAATGAGCAGTTCTTC,CASSLAGRGSNEQFF,TRBJ2-1,-,-,TRBV27
TGTGCCAGCAGCTTAGCGACCACAGATACGCAGTATTTT,CASSLATTDTQYF,TRBJ2-3,many,-,TRBV7-2
TGTGCCTTACAGGGAGGCTACGAGCAGTACTTC,CALQGGYEQYF,TRBJ2-7,many,-,TRBV7-9
TGTGCCAGCACCCCAGGGGCTTTAGCCAAAAACATTCAGTACTTC,CASTPGALAKNIQYF,TRBJ2-4,few,-,TRBV6-1
TGTGCCACCAGCAGGAGAACTAGCGAAAGACAAGAGACCCAGTACTTC,CATSRRTSERQETQYF,TRBJ2-5,few,TRBD2,TRBV15
TGTGCCAGCAGCTTAGGGCAGGTCCTGATGAACACTGAAGCTTTCTTT,CASSLGQVLMNTEAFF,TRBJ1-1,-,-,TRBV7-2
TGTGCCATCAGTGAGGGACAGTTGTTTTCTGGGGCCAACGTCCTGACTTTC,CAISEGQLFSGANVLTF,TRBJ2-6,few,-,TRBV10-3
TGTGCCAGCAGTTACGCGCCGACCATAGCGGGGGTCCTGACCTACGAGCAGTACTTC,CASSYAPTIAGVLTYEQYF,TRBJ2-7,many,TRBD2,TRBV6-2/TRBV6-3
TGCGCCAGCAGCTACGCCCCCTTAAGAGGCGGTGAGCAGTTCTTC,CASSYAPLRGGEQFF,TRBJ2-1,few,-,TRBV5-1
TGCAGTGCTAGAGATGCAGCGGGAGATTTCAATGAGCAGTTCTTC,CSARDAAGDFNEQFF,TRBJ2-1,-,TRBD2,TRBV20-1
TGTGCCAGCAGCCAAGATGGACTAGCGGGAAGGGACATTCAGTACTTC,CASSQDGLAGRDIQYF,TRBJ2-4,few,TRBD2,TRBV4-2
TGTGCCAGCACCATCAGGTCTGGGAACACCGGGGAGCTGTTTTTT,CASTIRSGNTGELFF,TRBJ2-2,-,-,TRBV12-3/TRBV12-4
TGTGCCAGCAGCTTAGGTGGAGATTTGATGGGGACCCAGTACTTC,CASSLGGDLMGTQYF,TRBJ2-5,few,-,TRBV7-2
TGTGCCAGTACCTCGAACTATGGCTACACCTTC,CASTSNYGYTF,TRBJ1-2,-,-,TRBV19
TGCAGTGCTAGCAGCGGGACCTACGAGCAGTACTTC,CSASSGTYEQYF,TRBJ2-7,-,TRBD2,TRBV20-1
TGCGCCAGCAGCTTGGGCAGAGGTGGGTTTAGGGACAATGAGCAGTTCTTC,CASSLGRGGFRDNEQFF,TRBJ2-1,few,-,TRBV5-1
TGTGCCAGCAGTGAATATGGTGGACTAGCGAGGGGGTCAGATACGCAGTATTTT,CASSEYGGLARGSDTQYF,TRBJ2-3,-,TRBD2,TRBV25-1
TGCGCCAGCAGCTTGAGGGACGGAGTATCGGATGGCTACACCTTC,CASSLRDGVSDGYTF,TRBJ1-2,few,-,TRBV5-1
TGTGCCAGCAGGGGAGTAGGGACAGGGCCCCCCGAGCAGTACTTC,CASRGVGTGPPEQYF,TRBJ2-7,few,TRBD1,TRBV12-3/TRBV12-4
TGCAGTGCTAAATTGGCTAGCGGGGGATCCTACGAGCAGTACTTC,CSAKLASGGSYEQYF,TRBJ2-7,-,TRBD2,TRBV20-1
TGTGCCAGCTCACCACCTTACCGGGGGGCCACAGATACGCAGTATTTT,CASSPPYRGATDTQYF,TRBJ2-3,-,-,TRBV18
TGTGCCAGCAGTCCGGACAACCAGTATCGGCCCCAGCATTTT,CASSPDNQYRPQHF,TRBJ1-5,few,-,TRBV7-9
TGCAGTGCTACGGGGGACTCTGGGGCCAACGTCCTGACTTTC,CSATGDSGANVLTF,TRBJ2-6,few,-,TRBV20-1
TGTGCCAGCAGTTTTCTAGGGGGTACCGGGGAGCTGTTTTTT,CASSFLGGTGELFF,TRBJ2-2,many,-,TRBV12-3/TRBV12-4
TGTGCCAGCAGCTTAGTACCCAAGGGGTCCGGGGAGCAGTACTTC,CASSLVPKGSGEQYF,TRBJ2-7,-,-,TRBV7-8
TGTGCCAGCTCACCACCGTTGGGACAGGGTCGGAGCGGGAAGCTTTACGAGCAGTACTTC,CASSPPLGQGRSGKLYEQYF,TRBJ2-7,-,TRBD1,TRBV18
TGTGCCAGCAGTTTATCCGTTGCAGGGGGGTATGGCTACACCTTC,CASSLSVAGGYGYTF,TRBJ1-2,-,TRBD1,TRBV28
TGTGCCAGCAGCTTAGGCCAACGACAGGGGGACACCGGGGAGCTGTTTTTT,CASSLGQRQGDTGELFF,TRBJ2-2,-,TRBD1,TRBV11-2
TGCAGTGCTAGAGGGGCGGCGAATGAAAAACTGTTTTTT,CSARGAANEKLFF,TRBJ1-4,-,-,TRBV20-1
TGTGCCAGCAGTGGGGCGACAGGAAACTATGGCTACACCTTC,CASSGATGNYGYTF,TRBJ1-2,few,-,TRBV27
TGTGCCAGCAGATATAAGGGGACCCAGTACTTC,CASRYKGTQYF,TRBJ2-5,-,-,TRBV12-3/TRBV12-4
TGCTGTGCTACGACTCGAGGTAATGGACGGGCAGGTCCAGCAGCTTTCTTT,CCATTRGNGRAGPAAFF,TRBJ1-1,-,-,TRBV20-1
TGTGCCAGCAGCCGCCCTAGCGGGAGGGCCGCGGAGCAGTTCTTC,CASSRPSGRAAEQFF,TRBJ2-1,once,TRBD2,TRBV11-2
TGTGCCAGCAGTTTTTCCCCCCGGGGCGAGCAGTACTTC,CASSFSPRGEQYF,TRBJ2-7,-,-,TRBV12-3/TRBV12-4
TGTGCCAGCAGCTCAACCCCGAAGCGGGGGGGCCCTAAGAATGAGCAGTTCTTC,CASSSTPKRGGPKNEQFF,TRBJ2-1,few,TRBD2,TRBV7-8
TGTGCCAGCAATTCAGGGACCATACAAGAGACCCAGTACTTC,CASNSGTIQETQYF,TRBJ2-5,-,-,TRBV12-3/TRBV12-4
TGTGCCAGCAGTTTCGATTCTGGGGAGGGGCAGTACTTC,CASSFDSGEGQYF,TRBJ2-7,many,TRBD2,TRBV12-3/TRBV12-4
TGTGCCAGCAGCGTCGGGGTTGACAGCCCCTACGAGCAGTACTTC,CASSVGVDSPYEQYF,TRBJ2-7,many,-,TRBV9
TGTGCCAGCAGCTTGAGGGGGAGGAATTCACCCCTCCACTTT,CASSLRGRNSPLHF,TRBJ1-6,few,-,TRBV11-2
TGTGCCAGCAGTGATAGGCGTGGGTATAATTCACCCCTCCACTTT,CASSDRRGYNSPLHF,TRBJ1-6,few,-,TRBV2
TGTGCCATCAGTGAGACCTCGAGGGTGACGGGTTCACCCCTCCACTTT,CAISETSRVTGSPLHF,TRBJ1-6,-,-,TRBV10-3
TGCAGTGCTAGATCCGGGACTAGCGGGAGATCCCTTTACAATGAGCAGTTCTTC,CSARSGTSGRSLYNEQFF,TRBJ2-1,few,TRBD2,TRBV20-1
TGTGCCACCAGTGGCCGGGACAGGGTCGGGGAGACCCAGTACTTC,CATSGRDRVGETQYF,TRBJ2-5,-,TRBD1,TRBV24-1
TGTGCCAGCAGCCAAGGTTCCGCTAGCGGGTTTGAGCAGTTCTTC,CASSQGSASGFEQFF,TRBJ2-1,-,TRBD2,TRBV3-1
TGCGCCAGCAGCGCCGGACAGGGGCGAAATGAGCAGTTCTTC,CASSAGQGRNEQFF,TRBJ2-1,-,TRBD1,TRBV5-1
TGCGCCAGCAGCCAAGATTTCAACCTTGAAACGGGGGGGCCGAGATCTGATGAGCAGTTCTTC,CASSQDFNLETGGPRSDEQFF,TRBJ2-1,few,TRBD2,TRBV4-1
TGTGCCAGCAGTCGCCTTTACAGGGATGGCTACACCTTC,CASSRLYRDGYTF,TRBJ1-2,few,-,TRBV12-3/TRBV12-4
TGTGCCAGCAGCTCGCGGGCGACTAGCTTCTCCTACGAGCAGTACTTC,CASSSRATSFSYEQYF,TRBJ2-7,many,TRBD2,TRBV7-2
TGTGCCACCAGTGACCCTACAGGGAACGAGCAGTACTTC,CATSDPTGNEQYF,TRBJ2-7,few,-,TRBV24-1
TGTGCCAGCAGTTATCTGAAACCGGGACGGACGTGGGAGCAGTACTTC,CASSYLKPGRTWEQYF,TRBJ2-7,-,-,TRBV6-2/TRBV6-3
TGTGCCAGCAGCTTACCGACAGGAACCCAAGAGACCCAGTACTTC,CASSLPTGTQETQYF,TRBJ2-5,-,-,TRBV7-9